This entry lists 10 T cell receptor beta chains sequenced from one sample in a study of T cells in Graves' hyperthyroidism and ophthalmopathy. Amplification targeted TCR beta CDR3 regions from RNA transcripts. RT-PCR in the first round (using the HTBI primer set) targeted the TCR CDR3. TCRdb used MiXCR to reprocess the multiplex PCR reads, holding one entry per CDR3 protein. The sample contains 730,000 or so distinct CDR3 sequences, over 15% of which appear only once. The specimen was blood. Receptor source: a woman in her forties or fifties with Graves' hyperthyroidism that later progressed to Graves' ophthalmopathy.

This clonotype was seen many times. The chain combines TRBV7-8 with TRBJ1-5; possibly TRBD1 for D (5 bases). Trimming took off 5 bases at V and 4 bases at J, with 12 bases between the two ends. The CDR3 consists of 14 residues. From germline, CDR1 is SGHVS and CDR2 FQNEAQ. CDR3 loop: CASSIVRGNQPQHF. The CDR3, as DNA: TGTGCCAGCAGCATTGTGCGGGGGAATCAGCCCCAGCATTTT. Full variable domain (missing parts from reference TRBV7-8 and TRBJ1-5): GAGVSQSPRYKVAKRGQDVALRCDPISGHVSLFWYQQALGQGPEFLTYFQNEAQLDKSGLPSDRFFAERPEGSVSTLKIQRTQQEDSAVYLCASSIVRGNQPQHFGDGTRLSIL.

V gene TRBV5-1 combines with J gene TRBJ1-2, with D uncertain. Trimming pared 0 bases from V and 4 bases from J, leaving 16 bases between. CDR3 length equals 16 residues. The germline CDR1 and CDR2 sequences are SGHRS and YFSETQ. The CDR3 DNA is TGCGCCAGCAGCTTGGGGCCCGGGAGTCTGGTCTATGGCTACACCTTC. It yields the protein CASSLGPGSLVYGYTF.

The genes are TRBV6-1 and TRBJ1-6, with 7 bases aligning to TRBD1. Germline V CDR1 and CDR2: MNHNS, SASEGT. CDR3 length: 16 amino acids. With 8 bases clipped from V and 1 base from J, the junction kept 8 bases outside the gene matches. The CDR3 is CASCDRVRSYNSPLHF. The CDR3 nucleotides read TGTGCCAGCTGCGACAGGGTCAGGTCCTATAATTCACCCCTCCACTTT.

This clonotype has a count of ten or more. The gene calls are TRBV6-1 and TRBJ1-5; no definite D call. There are 14 residues in the CDR3. Trimming stripped 7 bases from V and 0 bases from J, with 10 bases between. The V gene's germline CDR1 is MNHNS and CDR2 SASEGT. The CDR3 region has the DNA TGTGCCAGCACCCACGGGGATAGCAATCAGCCCCAGCATTTT. Residues: CASTHGDSNQPQHF.

This clonotype has a handful of counts. The chain couples TRBV6-6 to TRBJ1-6, with a possible D match to TRBD1 (6 bases). CDR3 length: 16 amino acids. Trimming removed 2 bases at V and 5 bases at J, with 13 bases between. CDR1 and CDR2 (germline): MNHNY, SVGAGI (reference sequence). CDR3 loop: CASSYGGGLDNSPLHF. CDR3 coding DNA: TGTGCCAGCAGTTACGGGGGGGGCTTGGATAATTCACCCCTCCACTTT.

This clonotype was seen repeatedly, ten times or more. The chain employs TRBV27 and TRBJ2-1; the D gene is possibly TRBD2 (7 bases). V dropped 5 bases and J dropped 7 bases, with 15 bases sitting between them. The CDR3 covers 14 residues. Germline V gene data show CDR1 as MNHEY and CDR2 as SMNVEV (reference sequence). CDR3 coding DNA: TGTGCCAGCAGTCAAATGGGAGGGGGAAATGAGCAGTTCTTC. It yields the protein CASSQMGGGNEQFF.

This clonotype appeared many times. The chain links TRBV20-1 to TRBJ2-5; TRBD2 aligns across 9 bases. V shed 0 bases, J shed 5 bases, and the junction held 13 bases outside the gene matches. Germline values: CDR1 DFQATT, CDR2 SNEGSKA (reference sequence). The CDR3 totals 17 residues. The CDR3 DNA follows: TGCAGTGCTAGAGATGAGTCCTCGCGGGGGGGCGGTGAGACCCAGTACTTC. Translation gives CSARDESSRGGGETQYF.

This clonotype was counted a few times. The chain recombines TRBV19 with TRBJ1-1; no clear D gene. V lost 7 bases to trimming and J lost 1 base, with 13 bases between them. CDR1 and CDR2 from the germline V gene are LNHDA and SQIVND (reference sequence). This CDR3 comprises 14 residues. The CDR3 spells CASTGLRGNTEAFF. Here the CDR3 DNA reads TGTGCCAGTACCGGACTGCGGGGGAACACTGAAGCTTTCTTT. Full variable domain (remainder filled in from reference TRBV19 and TRBJ1-1): DGGITQSPKYLFRKEGQNVTLSCEQNLNHDAMYWYRQDPGQGLRLIYYSQIVNDFQKGDIAEGYSVSREKKESFPLTVTSAQKNPTAFYLCASTGLRGNTEAFFGQGTRLTVV.

Only a few counts were recorded for this clonotype. J is TRBJ2-5 and V is TRBV20-1; the D gene could be TRBD1 or TRBD2 (5 bases each). CDR1 is DFQATT and CDR2 is SNEGSKA in the germline V gene (reference sequence). The CDR3 sequence is 12 residues long. Trimming removed 1 base from V and 4 bases from J, with 7 bases in between. CDR3 DNA sequence: TGCAGTGCTAGAGCTGGGGGAGAGACCCAGTACTTC. It yields the protein CSARAGGETQYF.

CDR3 protein: CSVLYMNTEAFF. The CDR3, as DNA: TGCAGCGTTTTGTACATGAACACTGAAGCTTTCTTT. The chain uses TRBV29-1 and TRBJ1-1, with D unresolved. The CDR3 extends over 12 amino acids. Germline CDR1 is SQVTM and CDR2 is ANQGSEA. V lost 5 bases and J 0 bases, leaving 7 bases between the germline ends.